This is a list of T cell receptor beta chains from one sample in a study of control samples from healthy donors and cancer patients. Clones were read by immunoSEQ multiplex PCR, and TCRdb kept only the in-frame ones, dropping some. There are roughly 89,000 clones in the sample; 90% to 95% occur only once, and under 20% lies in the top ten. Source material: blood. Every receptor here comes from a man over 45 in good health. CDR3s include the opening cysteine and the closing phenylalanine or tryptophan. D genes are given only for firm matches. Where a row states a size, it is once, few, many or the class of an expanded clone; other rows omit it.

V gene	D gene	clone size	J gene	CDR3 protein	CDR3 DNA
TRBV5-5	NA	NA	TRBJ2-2	CASSLIQPPGGELFF	TGTGCCAGCAGCTTGATACAGCCGCCTGGTGGGGAGCTGTTTTTT
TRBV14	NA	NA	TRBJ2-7	CASSQDLGGEQYF	TGTGCCAGCAGCCAGGACCTCGGGGGTGAGCAGTACTTC
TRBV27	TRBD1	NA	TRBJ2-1	CASSTGGLYNEQFF	TGTGCCAGCAGTACAGGGGGCCTCTACAATGAGCAGTTCTTC
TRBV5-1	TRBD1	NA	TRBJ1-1	CASSLTGEYTEAFF	TGCGCCAGCAGCTTGACAGGGGAGTACACTGAAGCTTTCTTT
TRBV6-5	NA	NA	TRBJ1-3	CASRAGAGNTIYF	TGTGCCAGCAGGGCAGGGGCTGGAAACACCATATATTTT
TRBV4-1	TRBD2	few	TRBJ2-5	CASSFRSGGLVEETQYF	TGCGCCAGCAGCTTTCGCTCGGGGGGACTAGTTGAAGAGACCCAGTACTTC
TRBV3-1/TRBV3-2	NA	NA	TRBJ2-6	CASSQDRDSGANVLTF	TGTGCCAGCAGCCAAGATCGGGATTCTGGGGCCAACGTCCTGACTTTC
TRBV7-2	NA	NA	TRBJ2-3	CASSFQGDTQYF	TGTGCCAGCAGCTTTCAGGGAGATACGCAGTATTTT
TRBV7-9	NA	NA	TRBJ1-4	CASSSSRDFTANEKLFF	TGTGCCAGCAGCTCATCCAGGGACTTTACGGCTAATGAAAAACTGTTTTTT
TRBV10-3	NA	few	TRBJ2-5	CAISPLGETQYF	TGTGCCATCAGCCCCCTAGGAGAGACCCAGTACTTC
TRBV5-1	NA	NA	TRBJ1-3	CASSLGQGNTIYF	TGCGCCAGCAGCTTGGGACAGGGAAACACCATATATTTT
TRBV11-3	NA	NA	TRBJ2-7	CASTLKSHPTVTYEQYF	TGTGCCAGCACCTTAAAATCCCATCCGACGGTAACCTACGAGCAGTACTTC
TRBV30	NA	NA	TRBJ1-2	CAWSLGIGYTF	TGTGCCTGGAGTTTGGGGATTGGCTACACCTTC